The 20 T cell receptor beta chains below come from one sample, sequenced in a study of T cells in Graves' hyperthyroidism and ophthalmopathy. Regions amplified from RNA transcripts were the TCR beta CDR3 regions. First-round RT-PCR with HTBI primers amplified the TCR CDR3 region. TCRdb re-analysed the multiplex PCR reads in MiXCR, keeping a single row per CDR3 protein. Here the sample spans approximately 400,000 distinct CDR3 sequences, approximately 13% being singletons. Material: blood. The receptors stem from a young man with Graves' hyperthyroidism that later progressed to Graves' ophthalmopathy.

Only a few counts were recorded for this clonotype. The chain links TRBV5-5 to TRBJ2-3; 15 positions agree with TRBD2. Looked up from germline, CDR1 is SGHKS and CDR2 is YYEKEE (reference sequence). Losses at the gene ends were 4 bases for V and 0 bases for J; bases not matched to a gene: 12. This CDR3 is built from 20 residues. This chain's CDR3 is CASSSPGLAGGPKSTDTQYF. Here the CDR3 DNA reads TGTGCCAGCAGCAGCCCGGGACTAGCGGGGGGACCTAAGAGCACAGATACGCAGTATTTT.

The rearrangement links TRBV5-5 to TRBJ1-2; D unclear. This CDR3 region has 14 residues. The germline CDR1 and CDR2 sequences are SGHKS and YYEKEE (reference sequence). Trimming cost V 5 bases and J 7 bases, with 18 bases left between them. As DNA, the CDR3 is TGTGCCAGCAGTCTGACCACACCGGTCCGTGGCTACACCTTC. Translated: CASSLTTPVRGYTF.

The genes are TRBV7-3 and TRBJ2-5, with 12 bases that match TRBD2. V trimming: 5 bases; J trimming: 5 bases; junction bases outside the gene matches: 3. The CDR3 loop spans 14 amino acids. The germline gives CDR1 SGHTA, CDR2 FQGTGA. The chain's CDR3 is CASSQGLAGETQYF. CDR3 coding DNA: TGTGCCAGCAGCCAAGGACTAGCGGGGGAGACCCAGTACTTC. Combining the CDR3 with reference TRBV7-3 and TRBJ2-5 gives the whole variable domain GAGVSQTPSNKVTEKGKYVELRCDPISGHTALYWYRQSLGQGPEFLIYFQGTGAADDSGLPNDRFFAVRPEGSVSTLKIQRTERGDSAVYLCASSQGLAGETQYFGPGTRLLVL.

This clonotype was detected ten times or more. The chain uses TRBV28 and TRBJ2-7, with D perhaps being TRBD1 or TRBD2 (5 bases each). Germline V gives CDR1 MDHEN, CDR2 SYDVKM. V dropped 7 bases and J dropped 1 base, with 17 bases sitting between them. This CDR3 spans 15 amino acids. The CDR3 protein is CASIRSGGGSYEQYF. DNA for the CDR3: TGTGCCAGCATAAGGAGCGGTGGGGGATCCTACGAGCAGTACTTC.

This clonotype was counted at least ten times. The rearrangement links TRBV5-1 to TRBJ2-7, with 8 bases lining up with TRBD1. The germline V gene has CDR1 SGHRS and CDR2 YFSETQ. J lost 4 bases, V lost 2 bases, and 5 bases had no gene match. The CDR3 extends over 14 amino acids. The CDR3 loop is CASSFAGGVYEQYF. CDR3 bases: TGCGCCAGCAGCTTTGCAGGGGGCGTTTACGAGCAGTACTTC.

This clonotype was counted only a few times. One end of the junction varies from germline; a read error may be responsible. This chain joins TRBV10-3 and TRBJ2-7; TRBD1 matches 8 bases. The CDR3 runs to 14 residues. Germline values: CDR1 ENHRY, CDR2 SYGVKD. The CDR3 spells CAINRQGSSHEQYF. The CDR3 nucleotides read TGTGCCATCAACCGACAGGGGAGCTCCCACGAGCAGTACTTC.

This chain joins TRBV5-1 and TRBJ1-3; D might be TRBD1 (5 bases). This CDR3 region has 15 residues. V lost 1 base and J 1 base, leaving 9 bases between the germline ends. CDR1 is SGHRS, CDR2 YFSETQ, per germline. The CDR3 sequence is CASSLPRGSGNTIYF. CDR3 DNA: TGCGCCAGCAGCTTGCCGAGGGGATCTGGAAACACCATATATTTT. Full variable domain (outside the CDR3, taken from reference TRBV5-1 and TRBJ1-3): KAGVTQTPRYLIKTRGQQVTLSCSPISGHRSVSWYQQTPGQGLQFLFEYFSETQRNKGNFPGRFSGRQFSNSRSEMNVSTLELGDSALYLCASSLPRGSGNTIYFGEGSWLTVV.

This clonotype was seen repeatedly, ten times or more. The CDR3 sequence is CASSLTPSGDNEQFF. Here the CDR3 DNA reads TGTGCCAGCAGCTTAACCCCTAGCGGGGACAATGAGCAGTTCTTC. V gene TRBV11-2 combines with J gene TRBJ2-1; TRBD2 aligns across 9 bases. The trim removed 2 bases at V and 5 bases at J, leaving 4 bases unmatched. The CDR3 has 15 residues. Per germline, CDR1 SGHAT and CDR2 FQNNGV.

This clonotype was counted at least ten times. The chain links TRBV2 to TRBJ1-2; 10 bases map to TRBD1. This CDR3 region has 16 residues. Per germline, CDR1 SNHLY and CDR2 FYNNEI. J was trimmed by 0 bases and V by 2 bases; bases with no gene match: 3. The CDR3 coding sequence is TGTGCCAGCAGTGAAATCGGGACAGGGGCTAACTATGGCTACACCTTC. It translates to CASSEIGTGANYGYTF.

This clonotype came up many times. The CDR3 DNA sequence: TGTGCCAGCAGCCTACTACACCAGGGGGCCAACGTCCTGACTTTC. This codes for CASSLLHQGANVLTF. The V call is TRBV12-3 or TRBV12-4, the J call TRBJ2-6; D not resolved. The CDR3 consists of 15 residues. The V gene lost 6 bases and the J gene lost 4 bases, with 13 bases spanning the gap.

This clonotype was detected a few times. The CDR3 is CASSPPPLGSPLHF. The CDR3 DNA sequence: TGTGCCAGCAGTCCCCCCCCGTTAGGGTCACCCCTCCACTTT. The V gene is TRBV28, the J gene TRBJ1-6, with unresolved D. This CDR3 comprises 14 residues. CDR1 is MDHEN, CDR2 SYDVKM, per germline. The V end was cut by 5 bases, the J end by 10 bases, with 15 bases between.

This clonotype was observed at least ten times. The J gene is TRBJ2-1, the V gene TRBV28; 8 bases are a match to TRBD1. The V and J ends lost 2 bases and 8 bases, in that order; junction bases with no gene match: 5. CDR3 length equals 14 residues. CDR1 is MDHEN and CDR2 is SYDVKM in the germline V gene. CDR3 DNA: TGTGCCAGCAGTTTACCGACAGGGGCCGATGAGCAGTTCTTC. Translated: CASSLPTGADEQFF.

The sample holds a few counts of this clonotype. The V call is TRBV5-1, the J call TRBJ1-1, with D maybe TRBD1 (6 bases). This CDR3 contains 17 residues. The V end lost 0 bases, the J end lost 0 bases, and 15 bases lay between the germline ends. The germline gives CDR1 SGHRS, CDR2 YFSETQ. CDR3 protein: CASSLVGSTGLNTEAFF. The DNA for the CDR3 is TGCGCCAGCAGCTTGGTGGGGTCAACAGGGTTGAACACTGAAGCTTTCTTT.

The sample holds many counts of this clonotype. The J gene is TRBJ2-1, the V gene TRBV20-1; D unresolved. The CDR3 loop spans 15 amino acids. Germline V lookup: CDR1 DFQATT, CDR2 SNEGSKA (reference sequence). Between the trimmed V and J ends, which lost 3 bases and 6 bases, there was a span of 18 bases. As DNA, the CDR3 is TGCAGTGCTAGCGCCCCCGGCACTTCTTTCAATGAGCAGTTCTTC. It translates to CSASAPGTSFNEQFF.

This clonotype appeared many times. The rearrangement links TRBV2 to TRBJ1-1, with 8 positions matching TRBD1. This CDR3 has 15 amino acids. Losses at the gene ends were 7 bases for V and 1 base for J; bases not matched to a gene: 8. The germline gives CDR1 SNHLY, CDR2 FYNNEI. CDR3 nucleotide sequence: TGTGCCAGCACCTACCTGGGACAGGAGAACACTGAAGCTTTCTTT. Protein: CASTYLGQENTEAFF.

The chain is built from TRBV20-1 and TRBJ2-1; 7 bases line up with TRBD1. V was pared by 4 bases and J by 0 bases, with 15 bases of the junction left unmatched. Germline lookup yields CDR1 DFQATT and CDR2 SNEGSKA (reference sequence). The CDR3 loop spans 18 amino acids. The CDR3 DNA follows: TGCAGTGCTACCTACCTAGAGGGGGCCCTAAGCTCCTACAATGAGCAGTTCTTC. It yields the protein CSATYLEGALSSYNEQFF.

This clonotype was picked up many times. The gene calls are TRBV13 and TRBJ2-3, with 7 bases matching TRBD2. V trimming: 5 bases; J trimming: 3 bases; junction bases outside the gene matches: 2. The CDR3 length is 13 residues. Germline V gene data show CDR1 as PRHDT and CDR2 as FYEKMQ (reference sequence). The CDR3 nucleotides read TGTGCCAGCAGCACACTAGCGACAGATACGCAGTATTTT. It yields the protein CASSTLATDTQYF.

This clonotype has only a few counts. V and J are TRBV6-1 and TRBJ2-3; 13 nucleotides match TRBD2. Germline CDR1 MNHNS, CDR2 SASEGT. The J segment lost 1 base and the V segment lost 5 bases, leaving 3 bases of the junction unmatched. The CDR3 length is 16 residues. CDR3 in amino acids: CASSTSGGARTDTQYF. The CDR3 DNA sequence: TGTGCCAGCAGTACTAGCGGGGGGGCCCGCACAGATACGCAGTATTTT.

The sample holds many counts of this clonotype. This chain links TRBV28 with TRBJ1-1; TRBD1 matches at 7 bases. After removal of 3 bases from V and 1 base from J, the junction contained 2 bases not matched to a gene. Per germline, CDR1 MDHEN and CDR2 SYDVKM. The CDR3 is 14 amino acids. The CDR3 sequence is CASSLTGTNTEAFF. DNA for the CDR3: TGTGCCAGCAGTTTGACAGGGACGAACACTGAAGCTTTCTTT.

This clonotype was seen many times. The chain employs TRBV3-1 and TRBJ2-7, with 9 positions matching TRBD2. The CDR3 is made up of 16 amino acids. The V gene's germline CDR1 is LGHDT and CDR2 YNNKEL (reference sequence). After removal of 0 bases from V and 4 bases from J, the junction contained 7 bases not matched to a gene. Written as DNA, the CDR3 is TGTGCCAGCAGCCAAGATGGTAGTAGCGGGGGTTACGAGCAGTACTTC. This gives the protein CASSQDGSSGGYEQYF.